Below, one T cell receptor beta chain is given with its context. These data come from a study of blood T cell repertoires in COVID-19. Study at large: Sites in the United States, Italy and Spain provided acute and convalescent COVID-19 samples. PBMCs, B-cell-depleted T cells, or T cells provided the cDNA or gDNA that made up the material.

In the original analysis: Using reference gene primer amplification, nucleated cell counts were estimated. The assay was immunoSEQ multiplex PCR, and TCRdb's table has in-frame clones only and misses some. V and J calls and clone size are copied from that table; D and trimming were computed from the DNA. The sample has a few hundred thousand clones; roughly 82% are singletons. The germline CDR1 and CDR2 sequences are SGHRS and YFSETQ. V trimming: 6 bases; J trimming: 2 bases; junction bases outside the gene matches: 6. The length of the CDR3 is 14 residues. The receptor was derived from a man older than 75 with acute or convalescent COVID-19. Input material: peripheral blood. V and J are TRBV5-1 and TRBJ2-3, with 7 bases that match TRBD2. Here the CDR3 reads CASTEGGLTDTQYF. The CDR3 DNA follows: TGCGCCAGCACTGAGGGAGGGCTCACAGATACGCAGTATTTT. Variable domain in full (rest from reference TRBV5-1 and TRBJ2-3): KAGVTQTPRYLIKTRGQQVTLSCSPISGHRSVSWYQQTPGQGLQFLFEYFSETQRNKGNFPGRFSGRQFSNSRSEMNVSTLELGDSALYLCASTEGGLTDTQYFGPGTRLTVL.